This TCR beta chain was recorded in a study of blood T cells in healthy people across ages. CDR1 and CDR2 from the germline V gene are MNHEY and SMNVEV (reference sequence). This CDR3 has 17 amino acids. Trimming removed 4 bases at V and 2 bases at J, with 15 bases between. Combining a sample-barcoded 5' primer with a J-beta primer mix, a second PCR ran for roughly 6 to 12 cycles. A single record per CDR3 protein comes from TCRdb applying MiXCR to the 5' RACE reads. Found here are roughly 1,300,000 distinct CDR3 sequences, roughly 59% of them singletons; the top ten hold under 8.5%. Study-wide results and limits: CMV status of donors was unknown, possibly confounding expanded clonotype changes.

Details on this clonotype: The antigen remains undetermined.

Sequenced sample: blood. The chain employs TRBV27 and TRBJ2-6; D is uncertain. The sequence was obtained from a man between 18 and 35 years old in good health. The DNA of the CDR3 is TGTGCCAGCAGTTCCCGGGCCCTAGGAACTGGGGCCAACGTCCTGACTTTC. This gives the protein CASSSRALGTGANVLTF. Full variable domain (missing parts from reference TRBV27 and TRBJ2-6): EAQVTQNPRYLITVTGKKLTVTCSQNMNHEYMSWYRQDPGLGLRQIYYSMNVEVTDKGDVPEGYKVSRKEKRNFPLILESPSPNQTSLYFCASSSRALGTGANVLTFGAGSRLTVL.